This is a list of T cell receptor beta chains from one sample in a study of blood T cell repertoires in COVID-19. Sequenced by immunoSEQ multiplex PCR; TCRdb stores in-frame clones only, minus some. The sample includes roughly 120,000 clones, 85% to 90% of them seen just once. Material: peripheral blood. These receptors all stem from a woman aged 50 to 60 with acute or convalescent COVID-19. The CDR3 runs from the conserved cysteine through the conserved F or W. D genes are given only for firm matches.

j_gene | v_gene | d_gene | CDR3nt | CDR3aa
TRBJ2-7 | TRBV18 | TRBD2 | TGTGCCAGCTCAAAGGGACTAGCGAGGGACCACGAGCAGTACTTC | CASSKGLARDHEQYF
TRBJ1-4 | TRBV6-1 | . | TGTGCCAGCAGTGATAGGGGGGGAACTAATGAAAAACTGTTTTTT | CASSDRGGTNEKLFF
TRBJ1-2 | TRBV19 | . | TGTGCCAGTAGTACTTTCGGCTTCGGGTTTACGGGGACACACTATGGCTACACCTTC | CASSTFGFGFTGTHYGYTF
TRBJ2-4 | TRBV7-9 | . | TGTGCCAGCAGCTCTGAGAGGGCGGTAGCCAAAAACATTCAGTACTTC | CASSSERAVAKNIQYF
TRBJ2-7 | TRBV7-9 | TRBD1 | TGTGCCAGCAGCGCCCCCGGGCAGGGGGCGTGGGAGCAGTACTTC | CASSAPGQGAWEQYF
TRBJ2-1 | TRBV9 | TRBD1 | TGTGCCAGCAGCTCCCGGACAGGGAGGAATGAGCAGTTCTTC | CASSSRTGRNEQFF
TRBJ1-1 | TRBV5-1 | . | TGCGCCAGCAGCCCGGACAGACCAAACACTGAAGCTTTCTTT | CASSPDRPNTEAFF
TRBJ1-1 | TRBV2 | . | TGTGCCAGCCCTCGGGGGACTGAAGCTTTCTTT | CASPRGTEAFF
TRBJ2-1 | TRBV20-1 | TRBD1 | TGCAGTGCTAGTCCCGTGACAGGGGGATCCTACAATGAGCAGTTCTTC | CSASPVTGGSYNEQFF
TRBJ1-1 | TRBV5-1 | TRBD1 | TGCGCCAGCAGCTTGGGGACAGGGTCCGACACTGAAGCTTTCTTT | CASSLGTGSDTEAFF
TRBJ1-1 | TRBV11-1 | . | TGTGCCAGCAGCTTAGGGAACAGGAGTATAACTGAAGCTTTCTTT | CASSLGNRSITEAFF
TRBJ1-5 | TRBV18 | TRBD1 | TGTGCCAGCTCACCGGGGACAGGGTTTAATCAGCCCCAGCATTTT | CASSPGTGFNQPQHF
TRBJ1-2 | TRBV3-1/TRBV3-2 | . | TGTGCCAGCAGCCAGGAGGACGGGTATGGCTACACCTTC | CASSQEDGYGYTF
TRBJ1-6 | TRBV5-4 | TRBD1 | TGTGCCAGCAGCTCCCCTGGGACAGGCGGTTCCGGGAATTCACCCCTCCACTTT | CASSSPGTGGSGNSPLHF
TRBJ2-7 | TRBV5-4 | . | TGTGCCAGCAGCTTGTCAGGTGGGGGGATATTCTACGAGCAGTACTTC | CASSLSGGGIFYEQYF
TRBJ1-2 | TRBV7-2 | . | TGTGCCAGCAGGGCTCCAGGATCCCTCAGTGGCTACACCTTC | CASRAPGSLSGYTF
TRBJ2-1 | TRBV6-5 | . | TGTGCCAGCAGTTACTCTCGGCTAGCCGGCAATGAGCAGTTCTTC | CASSYSRLAGNEQFF